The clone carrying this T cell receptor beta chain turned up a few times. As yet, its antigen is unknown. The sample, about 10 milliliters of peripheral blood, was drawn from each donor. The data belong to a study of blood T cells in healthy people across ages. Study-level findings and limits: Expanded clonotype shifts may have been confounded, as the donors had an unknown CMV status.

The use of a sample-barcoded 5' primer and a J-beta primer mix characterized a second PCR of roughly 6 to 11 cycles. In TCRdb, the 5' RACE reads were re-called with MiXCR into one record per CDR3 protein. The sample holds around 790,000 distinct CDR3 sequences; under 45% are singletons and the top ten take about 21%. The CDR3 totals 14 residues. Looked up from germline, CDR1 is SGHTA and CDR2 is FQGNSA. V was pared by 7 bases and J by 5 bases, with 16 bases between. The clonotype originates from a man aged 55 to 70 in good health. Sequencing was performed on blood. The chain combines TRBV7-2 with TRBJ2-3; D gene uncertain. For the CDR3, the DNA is TGTGCCAGCATTCTCGGACCCGCAGAAGATACGCAGTATTTT. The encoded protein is CASILGPAEDTQYF.